The rows below give T cell receptor beta chains drawn from one sample of a study of T cells after yellow fever vaccination. TCRdb processed the 5' RACE reads anew with MiXCR; each CDR3 protein has one entry. The repertoire includes 150,000 to 200,000 distinct CDR3 sequences, 11% of them detected once, and 30% to 45% sits in the top ten. This specimen was CD8+ T cells sorted from PBMCs, taken 15 days after the yellow fever booster vaccination. The receptors come from a man between 18 and 29 years old who received the YFV17D yellow fever vaccine. CDR3s include the opening cysteine and the closing phenylalanine or tryptophan. The D gene is left open where the match is weak. Size is stated for part of the rows, as once, few or many counts, or as a class when the clone is expanded.

D	V	J	size	CDR3	DNA
TRBD2	TRBV18	TRBJ2-5	NA	CASSPNGGALTQYF	TGTGCCAGCTCACCAAACGGGGGGGCCTTGACCCAGTACTTC
NA	TRBV27	TRBJ2-1	NA	CASSPGLLPNEQFF	TGTGCCAGCAGTCCCGGACTCCTCCCGAATGAGCAGTTCTTC
TRBD1	TRBV20-1	TRBJ2-7	few	CSASDGTGGWEQYF	TGCAGTGCTAGTGACGGGACAGGGGGCTGGGAGCAGTACTTC
NA	TRBV11-2	TRBJ1-4	NA	CASSFGEETNEKLFF	TGTGCCAGCAGCTTCGGGGAAGAAACTAATGAAAAACTGTTTTTT
NA	TRBV5-4	TRBJ1-2	few	CASTNGPLDGYTF	TGTGCCAGCACCAACGGGCCATTGGATGGCTACACCTTC
NA	TRBV12-3/TRBV12-4	TRBJ2-7	few	CASSFQVYEQYF	TGTGCCAGCAGTTTTCAGGTTTACGAGCAGTACTTC
NA	TRBV20-1	TRBJ2-7	NA	CSARLGEQYF	TGCAGTGCTAGGCTTGGCGAGCAGTACTTC
NA	TRBV6-6	TRBJ2-5	NA	CASSYKQDLQETQYF	TGTGCCAGCAGTTACAAACAGGACCTCCAAGAGACCCAGTACTTC
TRBD2	TRBV20-1	TRBJ2-1	few	CSARNAGGAYNEQFF	TGCAGTGCGAGAAATGCGGGGGGCGCCTACAATGAGCAGTTCTTC
NA	TRBV18	TRBJ1-1	NA	CASSPPRGMPGTEAFF	TGTGCCAGCTCACCACCGAGGGGGATGCCTGGGACTGAAGCTTTCTTT
TRBD1	TRBV12-3/TRBV12-4	TRBJ2-2	few	CASGPRSFAGSDRAGELFF	TGTGCCAGCGGGCCCCGATCCTTCGCCGGAAGTGACAGGGCCGGGGAGCTGTTTTTT
NA	TRBV11-2	TRBJ1-2	few	CASSLIGERGYTF	TGTGCCAGCAGCTTAATCGGGGAACGAGGCTACACCTTC
TRBD1	TRBV6-2/TRBV6-3	TRBJ1-2	few	CASSSRQGYVAGYTF	TGTGCCAGCAGTTCCAGACAGGGGTACGTGGCTGGCTACACCTTC
NA	TRBV10-3	TRBJ2-5	few	CAISDRGPQETQYF	TGTGCCATCAGTGACCGGGGGCCGCAAGAGACCCAGTACTTC
TRBD1	TRBV6-2/TRBV6-3	TRBJ2-1	many	CASTLQDRAYNEQFF	TGTGCCAGCACACTCCAGGACAGGGCCTACAATGAGCAGTTCTTC
TRBD1	TRBV20-1	TRBJ1-5	few	CSASGQGNNQPQHF	TGCAGTGCTAGCGGACAGGGGAACAATCAGCCCCAGCATTTT
NA	TRBV10-3	TRBJ2-7	few	CAISRGGGEAYEQYF	TGTGCCATCAGCCGAGGGGGAGGGGAGGCCTACGAGCAGTACTTC
NA	TRBV5-1	TRBJ2-1	few	CASSPFPAGIYNEQFF	TGCGCCAGCAGCCCTTTCCCGGCAGGAATTTACAATGAGCAGTTCTTC
NA	TRBV29-1	TRBJ2-5	NA	CSVEYRGAGETQYF	TGCAGCGTTGAGTACCGGGGGGCCGGGGAGACCCAGTACTTC
TRBD2	TRBV5-1	TRBJ2-5	few	CASSRRAGGQETQYF	TGCGCCAGCAGCCGGCGGGCCGGGGGGCAAGAGACCCAGTACTTC
NA	TRBV12-3/TRBV12-4	TRBJ2-1	few	CASSLALRGTDNEQFF	TGTGCCAGCAGTTTAGCGCTGCGGGGAACCGACAATGAGCAGTTCTTC
NA	TRBV12-3/TRBV12-4	TRBJ2-2	few	CASSRNGELFF	TGTGCCAGCAGTCGGAACGGGGAGCTGTTTTTT
NA	TRBV6-5	TRBJ2-7	NA	CASSYEMVGRSEQYF	TGTGCCAGCAGTTACGAGATGGTCGGTCGATCCGAGCAGTACTTC
NA	TRBV19	TRBJ1-5	few	CASSIATGFDQPQHF	TGTGCCAGTAGCATCGCAACAGGGTTCGATCAGCCCCAGCATTTT
TRBD2	TRBV12-5	TRBJ2-5	few	CASGLVVAGHGPETQYF	TGTGCTAGTGGTTTGGTTGTAGCGGGGCACGGGCCCGAGACCCAGTACTTC
NA	TRBV29-1	TRBJ2-2	NA	CSGQAANTGELFF	TGCAGCGGACAGGCCGCGAACACCGGGGAGCTGTTTTTT
NA	TRBV2	TRBJ2-2	NA	CASSVGTRELFF	TGTGCCAGCAGTGTCGGGACGCGGGAGCTGTTTTTT
NA	TRBV29-1	TRBJ2-7	NA	CSVVGFAGQYF	TGCAGCGTTGTGGGTTTCGCGGGGCAGTACTTC
NA	TRBV24-1	TRBJ2-3	few	CATSDLGDTQYF	TGTGCCACCAGTGACCTGGGAGATACGCAGTATTTT
NA	TRBV6-5	TRBJ2-1	NA	CASSYKGRCEQFF	TGTGCCAGCAGTTATAAGGGAAGGTGTGAGCAGTTCTTC
NA	TRBV2	TRBJ2-5	NA	CASILFTGNQETQYF	TGTGCCAGCATTCTCTTTACAGGAAATCAAGAGACCCAGTACTTC
NA	TRBV25-1	TRBJ2-5	NA	CASSALETQYF	TGTGCCAGCAGTGCCTTGGAGACCCAGTACTTC
NA	TRBV21-1	TRBJ2-5	NA	CASSDPLGPYGAQETQYF	TGTGCCAGCAGCGACCCACTAGGTCCGTATGGGGCCCAAGAGACCCAGTACTTC
NA	TRBV21-1	TRBJ1-2	few	CASSKEGVSPYGYTF	TGTGCCAGCAGCAAAGAGGGGGTCTCTCCCTATGGCTACACCTTC
NA	TRBV30	TRBJ2-7	few	CAWSATVYEQYF	TGTGCCTGGAGTGCGACGGTGTACGAGCAGTACTTC
NA	TRBV11-2	TRBJ1-1	NA	CASSLSRSTEAFF	TGTGCCAGCAGCTTATCAAGGAGCACTGAAGCTTTCTTT
TRBD2	TRBV12-5	TRBJ2-3	many	CASGPTSAYHPDTQYF	TGTGCTAGTGGCCCAACTAGCGCCTATCATCCGGATACGCAGTATTTT
TRBD1	TRBV4-1	TRBJ1-4	few	CASSSQGATNEKLFF	TGCGCCAGCAGCTCACAGGGGGCAACTAATGAAAAACTGTTTTTT
TRBD1	TRBV20-1	TRBJ1-1	NA	CSARTGGYTEAFF	TGCAGTGCTAGAACAGGGGGCTACACTGAAGCTTTCTTT
NA	TRBV11-1	TRBJ2-1	few	CASSLVPLRGEQFF	TGTGCCAGCAGCTTAGTGCCTCTCCGTGGTGAGCAGTTCTTC
NA	TRBV2	TRBJ2-3	many	CATKADTQYF	TGTGCCACAAAGGCAGATACGCAGTATTTT
TRBD2	TRBV20-1	TRBJ2-7	NA	CSARVTSGGPTYEQYF	TGCAGTGCTAGAGTGACTAGCGGGGGGCCAACCTACGAGCAGTACTTC
NA	TRBV5-6	TRBJ2-5	once	CASSFMALSVGAGETQYF	TGTGCCAGCAGCTTTATGGCGCTCTCAGTAGGCGCAGGAGAGACCCAGTACTTC
TRBD1	TRBV9	TRBJ1-3	few	CASSVETGPGNTIYF	TGTGCCAGCAGCGTAGAGACAGGGCCTGGAAACACCATATATTTT
TRBD1	TRBV7-6	TRBJ1-1	NA	CASSLTVSGTGSTEAFF	TGTGCCAGCAGCCTTACCGTTTCCGGGACAGGGTCCACTGAAGCTTTCTTT
NA	TRBV5-1	TRBJ2-5	NA	CASSLSGFVTETQYF	TGCGCCAGCAGCTTGTCCGGTTTCGTGACGGAGACCCAGTACTTC
NA	TRBV7-6	TRBJ2-1	few	CASSLAPSATGLEQFF	TGTGCCAGCAGCTTAGCGCCTTCGGCAACGGGCCTTGAGCAGTTCTTC
NA	TRBV2	TRBJ2-2	NA	CASSGRTTSGELFF	TGTGCCAGCAGTGGCCGGACTACATCCGGGGAGCTGTTTTTT
TRBD1	TRBV12-3/TRBV12-4	TRBJ1-2	NA	CASSSSGTVPSYGYTF	TGTGCCAGCAGTTCGTCCGGGACAGTGCCCAGCTATGGCTACACCTTC
TRBD1	TRBV7-9	TRBJ2-3	many	CASSLVPGQGLTDTQYF	TGTGCCAGCAGCTTAGTGCCGGGACAGGGGCTCACAGATACGCAGTATTTT
NA	TRBV5-1	TRBJ1-1	NA	CASSLERTPATEAFF	TGCGCCAGCAGCTTGGAGCGGACGCCGGCCACTGAAGCTTTCTTT
NA	TRBV7-6	TRBJ1-1	NA	CASSLGITGLNTEAFF	TGTGCCAGCAGCTTAGGCATAACAGGGTTGAACACTGAAGCTTTCTTT
TRBD1	TRBV11-2	TRBJ2-5	few	CASSFSLYRDRGFKETQYF	TGTGCCAGCAGCTTTTCGCTTTACCGGGACAGGGGGTTTAAAGAGACCCAGTACTTC
TRBD1	TRBV4-1	TRBJ2-2	NA	CASSLTGVGTGELFF	TGCGCCAGCAGCCTGACAGGGGTTGGGACCGGGGAGCTGTTTTTT